A selection of T cell receptor beta chains follows, all from one sample in a study of OX40 agonist ivuxolimab in advanced cancers. Using immunoSEQ multiplex PCR, the repertoire was profiled, and TCRdb retains in-frame clones only, with some absent. The sample holds tens of thousands of clones, 90% to 95% seen once. The sample here was CD4+ or CD8+ T cells sorted from blood, taken in a trial of the OX40 agonist ivuxolimab. The receptors stem from an adult with an advanced solid tumor such as melanoma, head and neck, liver or kidney cancer. Both conserved end residues are part of each CDR3. A D gene is named only where the DNA matches it firmly. A row's size may be missing; if present it is once, few, many or a size class.

J gene | D gene | clone size | CDR3 length | V gene | CDR3 DNA | CDR3 protein
TRBJ1-2 | TRBD1 | NA | 12 | TRBV4-2 | TGTGCCAGCAGGACAGGGTTCTATGGCTACACCTTC | CASRTGFYGYTF
TRBJ2-7 | NA | once | 14 | TRBV28 | TGTGCCAGCATTGGGAGCGAGATCTCCTACGAGCAGTACTTC | CASIGSEISYEQYF
TRBJ2-1 | NA | NA | 15 | TRBV5-8 | TGTGCCAGCAGAAGTCAGCTCCATTCCTACAATGAGCAGTTCTTC | CASRSQLHSYNEQFF
TRBJ1-4 | NA | NA | 18 | TRBV15 | TGTGCCACCAGCAGATCGTCCCAGGGGTTAGGGACTAATGAAAAACTGTTTTTT | CATSRSSQGLGTNEKLFF
TRBJ2-5 | TRBD2 | NA | 16 | TRBV7-2 | TGTGCCAGCAGCTTAGCACTCTTAGCGGGGGTAGAGACCCAGTACTTC | CASSLALLAGVETQYF
TRBJ1-5 | NA | once | 15 | TRBV5-1 | TGCGCCAGCAGCTTGACGGTGGCAGGCAATCAGCCCCAGCATTTT | CASSLTVAGNQPQHF
TRBJ1-2 | TRBD1 | NA | 12 | TRBV29-1 | TGCAGCGTTGGGACCCCCGGACAGGGCCACACCTTC | CSVGTPGQGHTF
TRBJ2-3 | NA | NA | 14 | TRBV7-9 | TGTGCCAGCAGCTGGTCGGGAAGCACAGATACGCAGTATTTT | CASSWSGSTDTQYF
TRBJ1-5 | NA | NA | 15 | TRBV19 | TGTGCCAGTAGCCCTGGAAGGTCGCCCAATCAGCCCCAGCATTTT | CASSPGRSPNQPQHF
TRBJ1-3 | TRBD1 | NA | 14 | TRBV9 | TGTGCCAGCAGCGCCGGACAGGGAGGAAACACCATATATTTT | CASSAGQGGNTIYF
TRBJ2-2 | NA | NA | 17 | TRBV9 | TGTGCCAGCAGCACCGGGTTCGGGGGACTGTACACCGGGGAGCTGTTTTTT | CASSTGFGGLYTGELFF
TRBJ1-2 | NA | NA | 15 | TRBV6-1 | TGTGCCAGCAGTGATACCGGGACAAACAACTATGGCTACACCTTC | CASSDTGTNNYGYTF
TRBJ2-7 | TRBD1 | NA | 16 | TRBV5-1 | TGCGCCAGCAGCTTGGATCCACTCGGGACAGGTTACGAGCAGTACTTC | CASSLDPLGTGYEQYF
TRBJ2-7 | NA | NA | 13 | TRBV27 | TGTGCCAGCAGTCGTGACTTAAGAGGGCCCCAGTACTTC | CASSRDLRGPQYF
TRBJ1-1 | NA | NA | 13 | TRBV10-1 | TGCGCCAGCAGTGAGTCCGGCCGCGGGGAAGCTTTCTTT | CASSESGRGEAFF
TRBJ2-5 | NA | NA | 14 | TRBV7-6 | TGTGCCAGCAGCTTAGCACTAACACAAGAGACCCAGTACTTC | CASSLALTQETQYF
TRBJ1-2 | TRBD1 | NA | 13 | TRBV6-6 | TGTGCCAGCACCACAACAGGGGCATATGGCTACACCTTC | CASTTTGAYGYTF